The clone carrying this T cell receptor beta chain has at least ten counts. The antigen is unknown. This specimen belongs to a study of T cells in Graves' hyperthyroidism and ophthalmopathy. Amplified regions were TCR beta CDR3 sequences from RNA transcripts. In the first-round RT-PCR of the TCR CDR3, the HTBI primer set was used. TCRdb itself ran the multiplex PCR reads through MiXCR, one entry per CDR3 protein. The profile covers around 690,000 distinct CDR3 sequences, with 15% to 20% appearing a single time and around 15% taken by the ten largest. Study observations and caveats: Using 13 V-J features, a model discriminated ophthalmopathy from stable hyperthyroidism. Blood also contained most expanded thyroid clonotypes above 0.001.

The length of the CDR3 is 14 residues. From germline, CDR1 is DFQATT and CDR2 SNEGSKA (reference sequence). V trimming: 0 bases; J trimming: 4 bases; junction bases outside the gene matches: 3. Diagnosis rested on symptoms, serum thyroxine and TRAb, thyroid ultrasound, and orbital computed tomography. The origin of this receptor is a man aged 45-65 years with Graves' hyperthyroidism. The sample taken for sequencing was blood. The chain links TRBV20-1 to TRBJ2-7, with 10 bases that match TRBD2. This chain's CDR3 is CSARDDSGRYEQYF. The CDR3 coding sequence is TGCAGTGCTAGAGATGATAGCGGGAGGTACGAGCAGTACTTC.